The source of this T cell receptor beta chain is a study of Ad26.COV2.S vaccination and SARS-CoV-2 variants. Described treatment: roughly 18 received Ad26.COV2.S at low or high dose, single or two shots; about five received placebo; per-sample allocation not given. Collection of samples fell on day 63 after the first vaccine or placebo injection. Here immunoSEQ multiplex PCR was the method, and the copy in TCRdb shows in-frame clones only, minus some. The sample holds 300,000 to 400,000 clones; roughly 84% are singletons and the top ten take roughly 1.9%. V lost 2 bases, J lost 3 bases, and 10 bases lay in between. This CDR3 has 14 residues. The V gene's germline CDR1 is SEHNR and CDR2 FQNEAQ (reference sequence). Remarks on this clone: Antigen unknown.

Broader study findings: People who got the vaccine or the placebo had similar non-spike TCR breadth. Vaccinated individuals (as opposed to placebo recipients) had higher spike-specific TCR breadth.

The source is a person between 18 and 65 years old who received the Ad26.COV2.S COVID-19 vaccine or a placebo. Specimen: peripheral blood, collected in a trial of Ad26.COV2.S vaccine versus placebo. J is TRBJ1-1 and V is TRBV7-9, with TRBD1 as a possible D gene (5 bases). This CDR3 reads CASSLFQGDTEAFF. The DNA of the CDR3 is TGTGCCAGCAGCTTATTCCAGGGTGACACTGAAGCTTTCTTT.